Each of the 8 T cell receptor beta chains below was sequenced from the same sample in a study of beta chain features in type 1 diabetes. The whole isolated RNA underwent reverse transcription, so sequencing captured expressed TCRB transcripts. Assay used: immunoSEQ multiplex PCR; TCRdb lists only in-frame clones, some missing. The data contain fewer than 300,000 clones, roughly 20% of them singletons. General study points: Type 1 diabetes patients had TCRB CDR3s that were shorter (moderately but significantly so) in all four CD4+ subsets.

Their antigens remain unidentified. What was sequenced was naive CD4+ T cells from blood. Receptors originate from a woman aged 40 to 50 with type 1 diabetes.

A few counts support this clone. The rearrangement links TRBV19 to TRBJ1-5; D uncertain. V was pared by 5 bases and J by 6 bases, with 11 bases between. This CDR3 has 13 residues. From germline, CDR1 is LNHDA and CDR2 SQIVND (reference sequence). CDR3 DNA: TGTGCCAGTAGTTCACAGCGGGGTCAGCCCCAGCATTTT. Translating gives CASSSQRGQPQHF.

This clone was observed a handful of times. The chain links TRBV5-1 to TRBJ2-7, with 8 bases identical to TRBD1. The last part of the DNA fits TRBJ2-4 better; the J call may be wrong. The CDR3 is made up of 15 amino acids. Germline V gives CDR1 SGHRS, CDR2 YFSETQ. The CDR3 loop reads CASSFAPRTGTIQYF. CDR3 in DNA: TGCGCCAGCAGTTTTGCCCCCCGGACAGGGACCATTCAGTACTTC.

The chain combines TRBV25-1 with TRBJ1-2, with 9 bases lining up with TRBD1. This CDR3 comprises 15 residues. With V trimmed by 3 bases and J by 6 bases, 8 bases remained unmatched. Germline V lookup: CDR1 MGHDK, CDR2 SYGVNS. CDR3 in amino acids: CASSEDWDREDGYTF. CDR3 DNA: TGTGCCAGCAGTGAGGATTGGGACAGGGAGGATGGCTACACCTTC.

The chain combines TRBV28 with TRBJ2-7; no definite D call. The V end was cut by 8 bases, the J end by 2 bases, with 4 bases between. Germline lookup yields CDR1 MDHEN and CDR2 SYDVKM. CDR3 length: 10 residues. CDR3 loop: CASGAYEQYF. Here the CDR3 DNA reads TGTGCCAGCGGAGCCTACGAGCAGTACTTC.

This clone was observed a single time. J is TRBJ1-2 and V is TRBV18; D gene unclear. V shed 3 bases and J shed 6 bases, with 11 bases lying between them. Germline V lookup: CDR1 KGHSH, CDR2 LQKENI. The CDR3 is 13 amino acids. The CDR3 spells CASSPRASDGYTF. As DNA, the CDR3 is TGTGCCAGCTCACCGCGAGCTTCGGATGGCTACACCTTC.

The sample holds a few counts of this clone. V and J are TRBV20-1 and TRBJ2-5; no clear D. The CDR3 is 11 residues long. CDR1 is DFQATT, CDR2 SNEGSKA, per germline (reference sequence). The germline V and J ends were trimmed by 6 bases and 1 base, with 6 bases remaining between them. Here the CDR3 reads CSAPVQETQYF. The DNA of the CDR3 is TGCAGTGCGCCAGTCCAAGAGACCCAGTACTTC.

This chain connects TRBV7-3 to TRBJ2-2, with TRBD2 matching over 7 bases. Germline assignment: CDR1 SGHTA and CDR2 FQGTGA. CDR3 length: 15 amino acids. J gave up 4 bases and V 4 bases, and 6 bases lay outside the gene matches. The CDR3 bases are TGTGCCAGCAGCTCCGAGCGGGGTTTCACCGGGGAGCTGTTTTTT. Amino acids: CASSSERGFTGELFF.

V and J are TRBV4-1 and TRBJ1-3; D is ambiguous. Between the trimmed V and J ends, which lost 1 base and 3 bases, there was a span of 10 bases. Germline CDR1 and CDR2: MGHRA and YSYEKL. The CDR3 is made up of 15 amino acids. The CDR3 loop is CASSQVPVGGNTIYF. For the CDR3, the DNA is TGCGCCAGCAGCCAAGTCCCAGTTGGTGGAAACACCATATATTTT.